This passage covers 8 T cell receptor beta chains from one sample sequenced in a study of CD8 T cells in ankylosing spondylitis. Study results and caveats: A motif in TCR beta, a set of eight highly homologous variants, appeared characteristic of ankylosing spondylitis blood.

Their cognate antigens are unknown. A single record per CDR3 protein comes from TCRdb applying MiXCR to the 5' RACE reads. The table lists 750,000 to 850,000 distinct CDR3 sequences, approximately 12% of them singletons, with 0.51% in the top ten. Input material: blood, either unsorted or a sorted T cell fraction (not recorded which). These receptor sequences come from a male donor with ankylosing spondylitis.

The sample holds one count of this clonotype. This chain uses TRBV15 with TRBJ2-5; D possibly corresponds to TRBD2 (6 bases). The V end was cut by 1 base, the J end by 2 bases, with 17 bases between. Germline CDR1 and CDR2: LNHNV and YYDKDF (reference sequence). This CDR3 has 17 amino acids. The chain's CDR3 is CATSRAHPGRGQETQYF. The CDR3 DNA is TGTGCCACCAGCAGAGCCCATCCGGGTCGGGGGCAAGAGACCCAGTACTTC.

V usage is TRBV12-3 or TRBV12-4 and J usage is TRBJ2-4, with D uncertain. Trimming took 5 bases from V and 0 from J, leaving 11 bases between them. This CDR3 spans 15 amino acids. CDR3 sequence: CASSESLLAKNIQYF. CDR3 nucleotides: TGTGCCAGCAGTGAAAGCCTGTTAGCCAAAAACATTCAGTACTTC.

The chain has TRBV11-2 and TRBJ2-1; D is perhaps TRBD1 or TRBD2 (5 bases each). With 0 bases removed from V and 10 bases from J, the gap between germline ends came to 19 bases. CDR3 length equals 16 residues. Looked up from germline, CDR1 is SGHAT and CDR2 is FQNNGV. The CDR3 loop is CASSLDPQVGGHEQFF. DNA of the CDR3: TGTGCCAGCAGCTTAGATCCTCAAGTTGGGGGTCACGAGCAGTTCTTC.

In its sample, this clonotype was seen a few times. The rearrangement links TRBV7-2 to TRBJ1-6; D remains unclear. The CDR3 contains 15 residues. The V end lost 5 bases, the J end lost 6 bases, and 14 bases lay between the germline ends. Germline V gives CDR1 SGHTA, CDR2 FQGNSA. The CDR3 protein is CASSGPGVGNSPLHF. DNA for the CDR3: TGTGCCAGCAGCGGACCAGGTGTCGGTAATTCACCCCTCCACTTT. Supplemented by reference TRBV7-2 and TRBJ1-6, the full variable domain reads GAGVSQSPSNKVTEKGKDVELRCDPISGHTALYWYRQSLGQGLEFLIYFQGNSAPDKSGLPSDRFSAERTGGSVSTLTIQRTQQEDSAVYLCASSGPGVGNSPLHFGNGTRLTVT.

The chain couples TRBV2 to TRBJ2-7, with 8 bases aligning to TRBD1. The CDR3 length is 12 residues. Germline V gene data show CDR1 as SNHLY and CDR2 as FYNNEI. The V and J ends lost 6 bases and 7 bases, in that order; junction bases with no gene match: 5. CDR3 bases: TGTGCCAGCAGGATACAGGGGGGAGAGCAGTACTTC. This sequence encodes CASRIQGGEQYF. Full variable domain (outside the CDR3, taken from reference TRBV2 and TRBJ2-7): EPEVTQTPSHQVTQMGQEVILRCVPISNHLYFYWYRQILGQKVEFLVSFYNNEISEKSEIFDDQFSVERPDGSNFTLKIRSTKLEDSAMYFCASRIQGGEQYFGPGTRLTVT.

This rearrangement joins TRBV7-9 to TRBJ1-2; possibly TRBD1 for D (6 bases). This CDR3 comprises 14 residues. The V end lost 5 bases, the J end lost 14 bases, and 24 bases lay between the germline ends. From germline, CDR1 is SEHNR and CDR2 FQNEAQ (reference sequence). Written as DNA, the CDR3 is TGTGCCAGCAGCCGACCGACAGGACCTATGGCTGAGACCTTC. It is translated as CASSRPTGPMAETF.

CDR3 protein: CSATLSRGGLDTQYF. The CDR3 DNA follows: TGCAGTGCTACCCTCTCACGGGGGGGCTTGGATACGCAGTATTTT. The chain joins TRBV20-1 to TRBJ2-3; the match to TRBD2 covers 8 bases. V trimming: 4 bases; J trimming: 6 bases; junction bases outside the gene matches: 12. Germline V lookup: CDR1 DFQATT, CDR2 SNEGSKA (reference sequence). The CDR3 has 15 amino acids.

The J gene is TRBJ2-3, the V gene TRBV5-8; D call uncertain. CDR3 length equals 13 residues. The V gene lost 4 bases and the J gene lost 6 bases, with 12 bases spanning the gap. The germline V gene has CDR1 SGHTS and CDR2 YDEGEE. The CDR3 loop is CASSRYKLDTQYF. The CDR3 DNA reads TGTGCCAGCAGCCGCTATAAATTGGATACGCAGTATTTT. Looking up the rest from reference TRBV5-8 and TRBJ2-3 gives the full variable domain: EAGVTQSPTHLIKTRGQQATLRCSPISGHTSVYWYQQALGLGLQFLLWYDEGEERNRGNFPPRFSGRQFPNYSSELNVNALELEDSALYLCASSRYKLDTQYFGPGTRLTVL.